This T cell receptor beta chain was obtained from a study of radiation and T cells in renal cell carcinoma. Described time point: blood 4 weeks post-SBRT, at nephrectomy. Treatment defined: 15 Gy SBRT to primary tumor, nephrectomy 4 weeks later. Nephrectomy followed 15 Gy stereotactic body radiation by 4 weeks. The repertoire was sequenced with immunoSEQ multiplex PCR; TCRdb's copy has only in-frame clones and lacks some. This table holds about 140,000 clones, 80% to 90% found once. CDR3 length: 13 amino acids. CDR1 and CDR2 from the germline V gene are SGHVS and FQNEAQ. V was clipped by 1 base and J by 7 bases, with 10 bases between them. This clone turned up a few times.

The origin of this receptor is a woman aged 50 to 65 with renal cell carcinoma. Material: blood, obtained from a patient whose treatment included radiotherapy and nephrectomy. The chain recombines TRBV7-8 with TRBJ1-2; D is uncertain. The chain's CDR3 is CASSLVAFGGYTF. Here the CDR3 DNA reads TGTGCCAGCAGCTTAGTGGCTTTCGGTGGCTACACCTTC.